The rows below give T cell receptor beta chains drawn from one sample of a study of Tregs in tolerant kidney transplant recipients. The data were produced by immunoSEQ multiplex PCR, yet TCRdb's version contains in-frame clones alone and is incomplete. The table has tens of thousands of clones, around nine tenths seen once; the top ten hold 4.5% to 5%. Sequenced sample: CD8+ T cells from blood. The receptors here all came from a human donor in good health. Both conserved end residues are part of each CDR3. A D gene is named only where the DNA matches it firmly. The listing skips clone size in some rows; elsewhere it reads once, few, many or a size class.

abundance: .; d_gene: .; v_gene: TRBV6-5; j_gene: TRBJ1-2; CDR3aa: CAAQGPYGYTF; CDR3nt: TGCGCGGCCCAGGGGCCCTATGGCTACACCTTC
abundance: few; d_gene: .; v_gene: TRBV18; j_gene: TRBJ2-3; CDR3aa: CASSPRRTTSTDTQYF; CDR3nt: TGTGCCAGCTCACCTCGGCGGACAACAAGCACAGATACGCAGTATTTT
abundance: .; d_gene: .; v_gene: TRBV27; j_gene: TRBJ2-7; CDR3aa: CASSYGGGGEQYF; CDR3nt: TGTGCCAGCAGTTATGGGGGAGGGGGCGAACAGTACTTC
abundance: .; d_gene: .; v_gene: TRBV4-1; j_gene: TRBJ2-2; CDR3aa: CASSLNGGTGGELFF; CDR3nt: TGCGCCAGCAGCCTGAACGGGGGAACTGGCGGGGAGCTGTTTTTT
abundance: few; d_gene: .; v_gene: TRBV25-1; j_gene: TRBJ1-2; CDR3aa: CASRTGLGYTF; CDR3nt: TGTGCCAGCAGGACAGGACTGGGCTACACCTTC
abundance: .; d_gene: TRBD2; v_gene: TRBV13; j_gene: TRBJ2-1; CDR3aa: CASSSLAEGSYNEQFF; CDR3nt: TGTGCCAGCAGCTCCCTAGCGGAGGGCTCCTACAATGAGCAGTTCTTC
abundance: .; d_gene: .; v_gene: TRBV6-1; j_gene: TRBJ1-6; CDR3aa: CASRDGQGNSPLHF; CDR3nt: TGTGCCAGCAGGGACGGCCAGGGCAATTCACCCCTCCACTTT
abundance: .; d_gene: TRBD2; v_gene: TRBV19; j_gene: TRBJ2-3; CDR3aa: CASSIRRGAGTDTQYF; CDR3nt: TGTGCCAGTAGTATAAGGCGGGGGGCGGGCACAGATACGCAGTATTTT
abundance: .; d_gene: .; v_gene: TRBV2; j_gene: TRBJ1-1; CDR3aa: CASSGTNTEAFF; CDR3nt: TGTGCCAGCAGCGGGACAAACACTGAAGCTTTCTTT
abundance: .; d_gene: .; v_gene: TRBV11-2; j_gene: TRBJ1-1; CDR3aa: CASSPSGAVEAFF; CDR3nt: TGTGCCAGCAGCCCGAGTGGGGCAGTTGAAGCTTTCTTT
abundance: .; d_gene: TRBD1; v_gene: TRBV6-4; j_gene: TRBJ2-7; CDR3aa: CASSLTGTDEQYF; CDR3nt: TGTGCCAGCAGCCTGACAGGGACGGACGAGCAGTACTTC
abundance: .; d_gene: .; v_gene: TRBV9; j_gene: TRBJ2-3; CDR3aa: CASSVEGAGTDTQYF; CDR3nt: TGTGCCAGCAGCGTAGAGGGGGCGGGAACAGATACGCAGTATTTT
abundance: .; d_gene: .; v_gene: TRBV19; j_gene: TRBJ2-7; CDR3aa: CASSILGREQYF; CDR3nt: TGTGCCAGTAGTATCCTGGGAAGAGAGCAGTACTTC
abundance: .; d_gene: TRBD2; v_gene: TRBV4-1; j_gene: TRBJ2-7; CDR3aa: CASSQGGAGVEYEQYF; CDR3nt: TGCGCCAGCAGCCAAGGGGGAGCGGGAGTGGAATACGAGCAGTACTTC
abundance: .; d_gene: .; v_gene: TRBV29-1; j_gene: TRBJ1-1; CDR3aa: CSPTYLMNTEAFF; CDR3nt: TGCAGCCCAACGTACTTAATGAACACTGAAGCTTTCTTT
abundance: .; d_gene: .; v_gene: TRBV15; j_gene: TRBJ2-3; CDR3aa: CATSREYRQLSTDTQYF; CDR3nt: TGTGCCACCAGCAGAGAATATAGACAGCTTAGCACAGATACGCAGTATTTT
abundance: .; d_gene: TRBD1; v_gene: TRBV7-6; j_gene: TRBJ1-5; CDR3aa: CASSAGQGTQPQHF; CDR3nt: TGTGCCAGCAGCGCAGGACAGGGGACCCAGCCCCAGCATTTT
abundance: .; d_gene: .; v_gene: TRBV18; j_gene: TRBJ2-2; CDR3aa: CASSWTGELFF; CDR3nt: TGTGCCAGCTCTTGGACCGGGGAGCTGTTTTTT
abundance: .; d_gene: TRBD2; v_gene: TRBV27; j_gene: TRBJ2-7; CDR3aa: CASSLGRGSSYEQYF; CDR3nt: TGTGCCAGCAGTTTAGGGAGGGGAAGCTCCTACGAGCAGTACTTC
abundance: .; d_gene: .; v_gene: TRBV4-1; j_gene: TRBJ2-7; CDR3aa: CASSQDVEQSAYEQYF; CDR3nt: TGCGCCAGCAGCCAAGACGTTGAACAGTCGGCCTACGAGCAGTACTTC
abundance: .; d_gene: .; v_gene: TRBV5-5; j_gene: TRBJ1-4; CDR3aa: CASSLGNEKLFF; CDR3nt: TGTGCCAGCAGCTTAGGAAATGAAAAACTGTTTTTT
abundance: .; d_gene: .; v_gene: TRBV2; j_gene: TRBJ1-3; CDR3aa: CASSHRAPSGNTIYF; CDR3nt: TGTGCCAGCAGCCACAGGGCCCCCTCTGGAAACACCATATATTTT
abundance: .; d_gene: .; v_gene: TRBV9; j_gene: TRBJ1-1; CDR3aa: CASSGDTNTEAFF; CDR3nt: TGTGCCAGCAGCGGGGACACTAACACTGAAGCTTTCTTT
abundance: .; d_gene: .; v_gene: TRBV6-1; j_gene: TRBJ1-2; CDR3aa: CASSKDGYTF; CDR3nt: TGTGCCAGCAGTAAGGATGGCTACACCTTC
abundance: .; d_gene: .; v_gene: TRBV20-1; j_gene: TRBJ2-5; CDR3aa: CSARDPKSQYF; CDR3nt: TGCAGTGCTAGAGACCCAAAGAGCCAGTACTTC
abundance: .; d_gene: .; v_gene: TRBV9; j_gene: TRBJ2-5; CDR3aa: CASRGEQETQYF; CDR3nt: TGTGCCAGCCGCGGGGAGCAAGAGACCCAGTACTTC
abundance: .; d_gene: .; v_gene: TRBV4-1; j_gene: TRBJ2-1; CDR3aa: CASSQQADEQFF; CDR3nt: TGCGCCAGCAGCCAACAGGCTGATGAGCAGTTCTTC
abundance: .; d_gene: TRBD1; v_gene: TRBV4-1; j_gene: TRBJ2-7; CDR3aa: CASSPSWGQYEQYF; CDR3nt: TGCGCCAGCAGCCCTTCCTGGGGACAGTACGAGCAGTACTTC
abundance: .; d_gene: TRBD1; v_gene: TRBV9; j_gene: TRBJ1-3; CDR3aa: CASSEGWTGYSGNTIYF; CDR3nt: TGTGCCAGCAGCGAAGGCTGGACAGGTTACTCTGGAAACACCATATATTTT
abundance: once; d_gene: .; v_gene: TRBV5-4; j_gene: TRBJ2-1; CDR3aa: CASSPWNNEQFF; CDR3nt: TGTGCCAGCAGCCCCTGGAACAATGAGCAGTTCTTC
abundance: .; d_gene: TRBD2; v_gene: TRBV14; j_gene: TRBJ2-7; CDR3aa: CASSQLGLDYEQYF; CDR3nt: TGTGCCAGCAGCCAACTTGGACTAGACTACGAGCAGTACTTC
abundance: few; d_gene: .; v_gene: TRBV7-9; j_gene: TRBJ2-7; CDR3aa: CASSFPLADEQYF; CDR3nt: TGTGCCAGCAGCTTCCCGTTGGCCGACGAGCAGTACTTC
abundance: .; d_gene: TRBD2; v_gene: TRBV30; j_gene: TRBJ2-7; CDR3aa: CAWSGGDGQRSEQYF; CDR3nt: TGTGCCTGGAGCGGGGGGGACGGACAGCGAAGCGAGCAGTACTTC
abundance: few; d_gene: .; v_gene: TRBV5-6; j_gene: TRBJ2-7; CDR3aa: CASSLGPGPYYEQYF; CDR3nt: TGTGCCAGCAGCTTGGGACCGGGACCATACTACGAGCAGTACTTC
abundance: .; d_gene: .; v_gene: TRBV10-2; j_gene: TRBJ1-4; CDR3aa: CATARLFNEKLFF; CDR3nt: TGCGCCACCGCCCGGCTATTTAATGAAAAACTGTTTTTT
abundance: .; d_gene: TRBD2; v_gene: TRBV27; j_gene: TRBJ2-1; CDR3aa: CASSSGGPYNEQFF; CDR3nt: TGTGCCAGCAGCAGCGGGGGACCTTACAATGAGCAGTTCTTC
abundance: .; d_gene: .; v_gene: TRBV4-1; j_gene: TRBJ1-2; CDR3aa: CASSPRPTTVNYGYTF; CDR3nt: TGCGCCAGCAGCCCCCGCCCAACCACGGTTAACTATGGCTACACCTTC
abundance: .; d_gene: .; v_gene: TRBV20-1; j_gene: TRBJ1-2; CDR3aa: CSARQRNGYTF; CDR3nt: TGCAGTGCCCGGCAACGGAATGGCTACACCTTC
abundance: .; d_gene: .; v_gene: TRBV11-2; j_gene: TRBJ2-1; CDR3aa: CASSLVSRVDNEQFF; CDR3nt: TGTGCCAGCAGCTTAGTCTCCAGGGTCGACAATGAGCAGTTCTTC
abundance: .; d_gene: TRBD1; v_gene: TRBV2; j_gene: TRBJ1-4; CDR3aa: CASSIRDRNEKLFF; CDR3nt: TGTGCCAGCAGTATCCGGGACAGGAATGAAAAACTGTTTTTT
abundance: .; d_gene: .; v_gene: TRBV7-9; j_gene: TRBJ1-2; CDR3aa: CASSGSANYGYTF; CDR3nt: TGTGCCAGCAGCGGGTCTGCTAACTATGGCTACACCTTC
abundance: .; d_gene: .; v_gene: TRBV21-1; j_gene: TRBJ2-1; CDR3aa: CASSVLAGGPLNNEQFF; CDR3nt: TGTGCCAGCAGCGTACTAGCGGGAGGGCCATTGAACAATGAGCAGTTCTTC
abundance: .; d_gene: TRBD1; v_gene: TRBV27; j_gene: TRBJ2-5; CDR3aa: CASSSDRVLPETQYF; CDR3nt: TGTGCCAGCAGTTCCGACAGGGTATTACCAGAGACCCAGTACTTC
abundance: .; d_gene: .; v_gene: TRBV6-5; j_gene: TRBJ1-2; CDR3aa: CASTNTPERLSGYTF; CDR3nt: TGTGCCAGCACCAATACCCCCGAGAGGCTTAGTGGCTACACCTTC
abundance: once; d_gene: TRBD2; v_gene: TRBV2; j_gene: TRBJ2-3; CDR3aa: CASSLSGGATDTQYF; CDR3nt: TGTGCCAGCAGCCTTAGCGGGGGGGCAACAGATACGCAGTATTTT
abundance: .; d_gene: TRBD1; v_gene: TRBV9; j_gene: TRBJ1-2; CDR3aa: CASSFGQGDYGYTF; CDR3nt: TGTGCCAGCAGTTTCGGACAGGGGGACTATGGCTACACCTTC
abundance: .; d_gene: TRBD1; v_gene: TRBV6-1; j_gene: TRBJ2-7; CDR3aa: CASSGTGLVPYEQYF; CDR3nt: TGTGCCAGCAGTGGGACAGGTCTCGTTCCCTACGAGCAGTACTTC
abundance: few; d_gene: .; v_gene: TRBV2; j_gene: TRBJ1-2; CDR3aa: CAPWAGTYGYTF; CDR3nt: TGTGCCCCTTGGGCAGGGACCTATGGCTACACCTTC
abundance: .; d_gene: .; v_gene: TRBV30; j_gene: TRBJ1-1; CDR3aa: CAWSSDGGVTEAFF; CDR3nt: TGTGCCTGGAGCTCGGACGGCGGAGTGACTGAAGCTTTCTTT
abundance: .; d_gene: .; v_gene: TRBV4-1; j_gene: TRBJ2-3; CDR3aa: CASSQGWLAETDTQYF; CDR3nt: TGCGCCAGCAGCCAAGGTTGGCTAGCAGAGACAGATACGCAGTATTTT
abundance: .; d_gene: TRBD2; v_gene: TRBV27; j_gene: TRBJ2-5; CDR3aa: CASSLTSGSWETQYF; CDR3nt: TGTGCCAGCAGTTTAACTAGCGGGAGCTGGGAGACCCAGTACTTC
abundance: .; d_gene: .; v_gene: TRBV2; j_gene: TRBJ2-5; CDR3aa: CASRPGALQETQYF; CDR3nt: TGTGCCAGCAGGCCCGGAGCTTTACAAGAGACCCAGTACTTC
abundance: .; d_gene: TRBD2; v_gene: TRBV5-4; j_gene: TRBJ2-3; CDR3aa: CASTGTSGAPRTDTQYF; CDR3nt: TGTGCCAGCACCGGGACTAGCGGGGCTCCGCGCACAGATACGCAGTATTTT
abundance: .; d_gene: .; v_gene: TRBV27; j_gene: TRBJ2-5; CDR3aa: CASSPLGTTEETQYF; CDR3nt: TGTGCCAGCAGTCCACTCGGGACAACCGAAGAGACCCAGTACTTC